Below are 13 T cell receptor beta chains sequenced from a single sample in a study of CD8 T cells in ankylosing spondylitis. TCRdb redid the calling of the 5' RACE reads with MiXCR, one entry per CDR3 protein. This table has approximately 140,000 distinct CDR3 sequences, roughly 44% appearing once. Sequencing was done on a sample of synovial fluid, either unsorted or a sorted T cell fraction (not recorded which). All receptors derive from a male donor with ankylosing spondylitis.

The CDR3 DNA is TGCAGCGTTTCCTGGACTAGCGGGAGTCACAATGAGCAGTTCTTC. It translates to CSVSWTSGSHNEQFF. The V call is TRBV29-1, the J call TRBJ2-1; 13 bases map to TRBD2. The CDR3 is 15 amino acids. Germline-derived CDR1 and CDR2 are SQVTM and ANQGSEA. The junction had 6 bases not matched to a gene; V was cut back by 5 bases and J by 5 bases.

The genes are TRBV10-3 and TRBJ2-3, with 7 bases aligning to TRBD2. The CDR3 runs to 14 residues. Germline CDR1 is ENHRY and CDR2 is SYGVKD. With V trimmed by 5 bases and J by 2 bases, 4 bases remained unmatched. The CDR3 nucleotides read TGTGCCATCAGTTGGGACTATGACACAGATACGCAGTATTTT. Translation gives CAISWDYDTDTQYF.

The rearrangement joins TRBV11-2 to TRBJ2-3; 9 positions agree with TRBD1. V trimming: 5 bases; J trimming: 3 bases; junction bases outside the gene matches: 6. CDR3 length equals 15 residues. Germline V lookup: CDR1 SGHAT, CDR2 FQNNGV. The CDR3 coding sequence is TGTGCCAGCAGCCCCCGGGACAGGGAAACAGATACGCAGTATTTT. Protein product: CASSPRDRETDTQYF.

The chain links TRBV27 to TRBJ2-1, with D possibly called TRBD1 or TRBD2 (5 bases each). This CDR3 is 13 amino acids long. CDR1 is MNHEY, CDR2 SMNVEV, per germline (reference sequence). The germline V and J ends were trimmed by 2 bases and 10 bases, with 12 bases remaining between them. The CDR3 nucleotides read TGTGCCAGCAGTTTACTGGGGGTCAAGGAGCAGTTCTTC. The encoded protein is CASSLLGVKEQFF.

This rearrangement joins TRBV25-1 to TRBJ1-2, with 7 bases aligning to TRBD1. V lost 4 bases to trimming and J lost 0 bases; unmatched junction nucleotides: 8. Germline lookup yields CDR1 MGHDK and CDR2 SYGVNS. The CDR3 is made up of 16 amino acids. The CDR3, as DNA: TGTGCCAGCAGTGCACAACAGGGGTTGGCTAACTATGGCTACACCTTC. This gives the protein CASSAQQGLANYGYTF.

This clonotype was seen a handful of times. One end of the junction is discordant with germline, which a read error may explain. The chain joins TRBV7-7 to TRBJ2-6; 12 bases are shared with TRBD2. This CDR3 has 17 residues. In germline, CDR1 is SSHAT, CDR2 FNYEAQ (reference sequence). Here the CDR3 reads CASSTGLAGTGANVLTF. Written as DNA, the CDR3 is TGTGCTAGCAGCACAGGACTAGCGGGGACTGGGGCCAACGTCCTGACTTTC.

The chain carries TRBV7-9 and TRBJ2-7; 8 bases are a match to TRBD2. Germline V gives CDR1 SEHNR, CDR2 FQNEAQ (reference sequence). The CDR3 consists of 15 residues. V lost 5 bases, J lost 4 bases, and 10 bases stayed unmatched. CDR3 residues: CASSPPGRERYEQYF. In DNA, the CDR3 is TGTGCCAGCAGCCCCCCCGGGAGGGAGAGGTACGAGCAGTACTTC. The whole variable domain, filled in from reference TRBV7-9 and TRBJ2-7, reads DTGVSQNPRHKITKRGQNVTFRCDPISEHNRLYWYRQTLGQGPEFLTYFQNEAQLEKSRLLSDRFSAERPKGSFSTLEIQRTEQGDSAMYLCASSPPGRERYEQYFGPGTRLTVT.

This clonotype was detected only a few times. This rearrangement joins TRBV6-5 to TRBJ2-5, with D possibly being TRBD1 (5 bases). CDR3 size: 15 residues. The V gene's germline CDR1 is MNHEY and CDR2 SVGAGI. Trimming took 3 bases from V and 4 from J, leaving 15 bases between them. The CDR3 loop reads CASSYGAGSTETQYF. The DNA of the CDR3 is TGTGCCAGCAGTTATGGGGCAGGCAGCACAGAGACCCAGTACTTC.

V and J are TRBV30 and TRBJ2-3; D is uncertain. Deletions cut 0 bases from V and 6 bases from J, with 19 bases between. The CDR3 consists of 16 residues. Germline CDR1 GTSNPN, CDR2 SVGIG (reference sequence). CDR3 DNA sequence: TGTGCCTGGAGTGTAAACGCGGCCACCGTCGGGGATACGCAGTATTTT. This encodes CAWSVNAATVGDTQYF.

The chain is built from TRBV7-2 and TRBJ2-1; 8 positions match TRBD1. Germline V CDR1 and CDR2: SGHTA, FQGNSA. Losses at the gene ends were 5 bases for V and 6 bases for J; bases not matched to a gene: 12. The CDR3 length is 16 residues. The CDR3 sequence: CASSHGFQGASNEQFF. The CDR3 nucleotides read TGTGCCAGCAGCCACGGTTTCCAGGGGGCCAGCAATGAGCAGTTCTTC.

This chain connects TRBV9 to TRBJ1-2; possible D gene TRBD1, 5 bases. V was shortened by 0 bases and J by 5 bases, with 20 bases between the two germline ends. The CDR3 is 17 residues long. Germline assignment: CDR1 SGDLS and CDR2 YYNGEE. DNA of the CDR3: TGTGCCAGCAGCGTAGGAGGGTGGCAGACGGGGCCTTATGGCTACACCTTC. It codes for CASSVGGWQTGPYGYTF.

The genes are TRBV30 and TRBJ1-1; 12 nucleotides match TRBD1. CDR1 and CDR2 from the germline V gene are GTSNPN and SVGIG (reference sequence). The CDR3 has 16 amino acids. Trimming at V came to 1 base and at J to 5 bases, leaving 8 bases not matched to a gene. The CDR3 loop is CAWSGWDRGHSTEAFF. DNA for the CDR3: TGTGCCTGGAGTGGCTGGGACAGGGGGCACTCGACTGAAGCTTTCTTT.

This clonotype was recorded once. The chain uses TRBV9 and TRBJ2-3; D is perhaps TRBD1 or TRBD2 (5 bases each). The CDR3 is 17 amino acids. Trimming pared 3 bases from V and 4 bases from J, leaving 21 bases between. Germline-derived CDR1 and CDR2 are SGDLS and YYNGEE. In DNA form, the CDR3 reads TGTGCCAGCAGCGGCAAAACCGGGACCGCGCAAGCAGATACGCAGTATTTT. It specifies CASSGKTGTAQADTQYF.